Each of the 14 T cell receptor beta chains below was sequenced from the same sample in a study of blood T cells in healthy people across ages. Then a second PCR, running about 6 to 12 cycles, was carried out with a sample-barcoded 5' primer and a J-beta primer mix. Using its own MiXCR run on the 5' RACE reads, TCRdb lists one record per CDR3 protein. The table records roughly 1.9 million distinct CDR3 sequences, roughly two fifths of them present only once. Sequences were obtained from blood. These receptors came from a human donor in good health.

This clonotype was seen more than once but under ten times. The J gene is TRBJ2-7, the V gene TRBV28; D remains unclear. V lost 2 bases and J 0 bases, leaving 5 bases between the germline ends. CDR3 length: 13 residues. Germline V gene lookup returns CDR1 MDHEN and CDR2 SYDVKM. The CDR3 loop is CASSLQNSYEQYF. The CDR3 DNA reads as TGTGCCAGCAGTTTACAGAACTCCTACGAGCAGTACTTC. The complete variable domain, with remaining parts taken from reference TRBV28 and TRBJ2-7, reads DVKVTQSSRYLVKRTGEKVFLECVQDMDHENMFWYRQDPGLGLRLIYFSYDVKMKEKGDIPEGYSVSREKKERFSLILESASTNQTSMYLCASSLQNSYEQYFGPGTRLTVT.

Remarks on this clonotype: The CDR3 end shows no conserved phenylalanine or tryptophan, and so a read error is likely. The CDR3 here is CASSGKINTGELFV. The CDR3 region has the DNA TGTGCCAGCAGCGGAAAAATCAACACCGGGGAGCTGTTTGTT. The chain employs TRBV7-2 and TRBJ2-2, with D uncertain. Germline values: CDR1 SGHTA, CDR2 FQGNSA. V lost 5 bases and J 2 bases, leaving 9 bases between the germline ends. The CDR3 consists of 14 residues.

The V gene is TRBV7-8, the J gene TRBJ2-5; D remains ambiguous. Per germline, CDR1 SGHVS and CDR2 FQNEAQ. V was clipped by 5 bases and J by 2 bases, with 12 bases between them. The CDR3 totals 14 residues. The CDR3 is CASSALTPQETQYF. CDR3 nucleotides: TGTGCCAGCAGCGCATTGACTCCACAAGAGACCCAGTACTTC.

This sequence joins TRBV12-3 or TRBV12-4 and TRBJ1-6, with D maybe TRBD1 (6 bases). V was pared by 3 bases and J by 2 bases, with 17 bases between. The CDR3 is 18 amino acids. CDR3 DNA sequence: TGTGCCAGCAGTTTTTTGGGCAGGGGAATTGCCTATAATTCACCCCTCCACTTT. Encoded protein: CASSFLGRGIAYNSPLHF.

With respect to this clonotype: A much larger clone differs by one base, so this may be a read error. The rearrangement links TRBV6-2 or TRBV6-3 to TRBJ1-1, with TRBD1 matching over 7 bases. Germline lookup yields CDR1 MNHEY and CDR2 SVGEGT. This CDR3 has 13 amino acids. This chain's CDR3 is CVSSLGQSTEAFF. CDR3 in DNA: TGTGTCAGCAGTTTGGGACAGAGCACTGAAGCTTTCTTT.

The V and J genes are TRBV9 and TRBJ1-2; D possibly corresponds to TRBD1 (5 bases). CDR1 SGDLS and CDR2 YYNGEE come from the germline V gene. Trimming pared 0 bases from V and 3 bases from J, leaving 9 bases between. The CDR3 consists of 14 residues. In nucleotides, the CDR3 is TGTGCCAGCAGCGTAGGGGGGAGCGACTATGGCTACACCTTC. It is translated as CASSVGGSDYGYTF.

About this clonotype: Germline and junction disagree at one end, which may indicate a read error. The chain joins TRBV7-7 to TRBJ2-1; D may be TRBD1 or TRBD2 (5 bases each). The CDR3 consists of 15 residues. From germline, CDR1 is SSHAT and CDR2 FNYEAQ (reference sequence). In nucleotides, the CDR3 is TGTGCTAGCAGCTTAGCGTTTAGCGAAGGGGAGACCCAGTTCTTC. Amino acids: CASSLAFSEGETQFF.

CDR3 DNA: TGTGCCAGCAGCATACTCCGGGACAGTACCTACGAGCAGTACTTC. This codes for CASSILRDSTYEQYF. This sequence joins TRBV21-1 and TRBJ2-7; TRBD1 is the table's D call, not checked against the DNA. TRBV21-1 is a listed pseudogene. The CDR3 sequence is 15 residues long.

The gene calls are TRBV12-3 or TRBV12-4 and TRBJ1-4; no clear D gene. V gave up 3 bases and J gave up 8 bases, with 7 bases separating them. This CDR3 is built from 12 residues. The CDR3, as DNA: TGTGCCAGCAGTTTTACTAGGGAAAAACTGTTTTTT. The encoded protein is CASSFTREKLFF.

The J gene is TRBJ2-7, the V gene TRBV14; TRBD2 might be the D (6 bases). This CDR3 is built from 15 residues. Trimming took off 0 bases at V and 2 bases at J, with 11 bases between the two ends. Per the germline V gene, CDR1 is SGHDN and CDR2 is FVKESK. This CDR3 is CASSQDWGEPYEQYF. The CDR3 region has the DNA TGTGCCAGCAGCCAAGATTGGGGGGAACCCTACGAGCAGTACTTC.

Note on this clonotype: The CDR3 carries no conserved terminal phenylalanine or tryptophan, so it likely arises from a read error. J is TRBJ1-2 and V is TRBV7-2; tentatively, D is TRBD1 (5 bases). The germline CDR1 and CDR2 sequences are SGHTA and FQGNSA. Trimming removed 1 base at V and 5 bases at J, with 11 bases between. This CDR3 contains 14 residues. The CDR3 sequence: CASSLGRARYGYTC. DNA for the CDR3: TGTGCCAGCAGCTTAGGCAGGGCTCGGTATGGCTACACCTGC.

This clonotype was detected many times. The chain employs TRBV4-2 and TRBJ1-1; D not certain. The CDR3 loop spans 13 amino acids. Trimming left V 4 bases short and J 5 bases short, with 11 bases between. Germline loops: CDR1 LGHNA, CDR2 YNFKEQ. The CDR3 DNA reads as TGTGCCAGCAGCCCGACGACCGGGACTGAAGCTTTCTTT. This gives the protein CASSPTTGTEAFF.

The rearrangement uses TRBV7-3 and TRBJ2-6; D might be TRBD1 (5 bases). V gave up 5 bases and J gave up 0 bases, with 11 bases separating them. The germline V gene has CDR1 SGHTA and CDR2 FQGTGA. CDR3 size: 16 residues. CDR3 in DNA: TGTGCCAGCAGCACCTCGACAGTCTCTGGGGCCAACGTCCTGACTTTC. Protein: CASSTSTVSGANVLTF. The whole variable domain, remainder taken from reference TRBV7-3 and TRBJ2-6, is GAGVSQTPSNKVTEKGKYVELRCDPISGHTALYWYRQSLGQGPEFLIYFQGTGAADDSGLPNDRFFAVRPEGSVSTLKIQRTERGDSAVYLCASSTSTVSGANVLTFGAGSRLTVL.

The chain links TRBV10-3 to TRBJ2-7; maybe TRBD1 (6 bases). The V gene lost 7 bases and the J gene lost 3 bases, with 19 bases spanning the gap. Per the germline V gene, CDR1 is ENHRY and CDR2 is SYGVKD. CDR3 length: 15 amino acids. CDR3 amino acids: CAITQTGTNLYEQYF. The CDR3 nucleotides are TGTGCCATCACCCAGACAGGAACAAACCTCTACGAGCAGTACTTC.